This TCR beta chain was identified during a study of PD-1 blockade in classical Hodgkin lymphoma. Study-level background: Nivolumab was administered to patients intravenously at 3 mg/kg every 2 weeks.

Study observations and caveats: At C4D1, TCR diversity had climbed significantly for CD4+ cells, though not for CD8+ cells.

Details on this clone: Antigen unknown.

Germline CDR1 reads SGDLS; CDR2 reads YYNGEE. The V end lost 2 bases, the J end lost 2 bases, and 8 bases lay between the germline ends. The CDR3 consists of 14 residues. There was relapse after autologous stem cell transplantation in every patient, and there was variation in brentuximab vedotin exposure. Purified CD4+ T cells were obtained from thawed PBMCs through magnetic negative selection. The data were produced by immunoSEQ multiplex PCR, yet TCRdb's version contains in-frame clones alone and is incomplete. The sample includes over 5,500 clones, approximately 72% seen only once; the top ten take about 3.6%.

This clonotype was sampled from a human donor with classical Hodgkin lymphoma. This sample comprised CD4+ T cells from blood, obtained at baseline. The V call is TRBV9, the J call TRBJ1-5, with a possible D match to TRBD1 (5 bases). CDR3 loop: CASSVDSGNQPQHF. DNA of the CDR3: TGTGCCAGCAGCGTCGACAGCGGCAATCAGCCCCAGCATTTT.